The clone carrying this T cell receptor (beta chain) was seen a few times. Its antigen is undetermined. V lost 6 bases, J lost 11 bases, and 16 bases lay in between. The CDR3 contains 12 residues. Germline lookup yields CDR1 ENHRY and CDR2 SYGVKD. The data belong to a study of radiation and T cells in renal cell carcinoma. As for time point: blood 4 weeks post-SBRT, at nephrectomy. As for treatment: 15 Gy SBRT to primary tumor, nephrectomy 4 weeks later. Serial blood draws occurred at baseline and 2 and 4 weeks post-SBRT. The patient's renal cell carcinoma had clear cell pathology. Study outcomes and limitations: From baseline, blood top tumor clonotypes peaked at 2 weeks post-radiation.

Produced via immunoSEQ multiplex PCR; TCRdb's table is partial and in-frame only. The sample contains just under 150,000 clones, approximately 86% of which appear only once. The sample in question was blood, obtained from a patient whose treatment included radiotherapy and nephrectomy. The TCR sequence derives from a woman between 45 and 65 years old with renal cell carcinoma. J is TRBJ1-1 and V is TRBV10-3, with a weak D call TRBD1 (5 bases). CDR3 in amino acids: CAIRELDSGAFF. In nucleotides, the CDR3 is TGTGCCATCAGAGAACTTGACAGCGGGGCTTTCTTT.